Listed below are T cell receptor beta chains from one sample, sequenced in a study of CD8 T cells in ankylosing spondylitis. A single record per CDR3 protein comes from TCRdb applying MiXCR to the 5' RACE reads. The data contain 700,000 or so distinct CDR3 sequences, 15% to 20% of them singletons. What was sequenced was blood, either unsorted or a sorted T cell fraction (not recorded which). The receptor set was obtained from a male donor with ankylosing spondylitis. Each CDR3 is given with its conserved first and last residue. D genes are given only for firm matches. Only part of the rows carry a size: once, few, many, or a class if the clone is expanded.

abundance | j_gene | d_gene | v_gene | CDR3nt | CDR3aa
. | TRBJ2-1 | TRBD1 | TRBV5-6 | TGTGCCAGCAGCAAGACAGGACAGGGAAGTCGCGCTAGCTACAATGAGCAGTTCTTC | CASSKTGQGSRASYNEQFF
many | TRBJ1-2 | . | TRBV6-5 | TGTGCCAGCAGTTACTCGGTGTCTTCTGTTGGCTACACCTTC | CASSYSVSSVGYTF
. | TRBJ2-5 | TRBD2 | TRBV4-3 | TGCGCCAGCAGCCAAGGGACGGTAGCAGCGGGGCAAGAGACCCAGTACTTC | CASSQGTVAAGQETQYF
. | TRBJ2-2 | . | TRBV3-1 | TGTGCCAGCAGCACAAGGGCAGGGGCCTCCGCGAACACCGGGGAGCTGTTTTTT | CASSTRAGASANTGELFF
. | TRBJ1-2 | . | TRBV28 | TGTGCCAGCAGCACGAAGAACATCTATGGCTACACCTTC | CASSTKNIYGYTF
. | TRBJ2-6 | TRBD1 | TRBV6-2/TRBV6-3 | TGTGCCAGCAGTTCCGACAGGGGGCGGAGGTCTGGGGCCAACGTCCTGACTTTC | CASSSDRGRRSGANVLTF
. | TRBJ2-7 | TRBD2 | TRBV6-5 | TGTGCCAGCAGTTACCTAGCGGGAGGAGGCGAGCAGTACTTC | CASSYLAGGGEQYF
. | TRBJ1-1 | . | TRBV15 | TGTGCCACCAGCAGAGATCCCAGGGTCTCGAACACTGAAGCTTTCTTT | CATSRDPRVSNTEAFF
many | TRBJ2-2 | . | TRBV7-2 | TGTGCCAGCAGCTCCCTAGGCGCCGGGGAGCTGTTTTTT | CASSSLGAGELFF
few | TRBJ2-3 | . | TRBV20-1 | TGCAGTGCTAGAGATCCGCGACCTGTACCTTCTAGCACAGATACGCAGTATTTT | CSARDPRPVPSSTDTQYF
. | TRBJ2-3 | . | TRBV29-1 | TGCAGCGCCGAGGGGCCCGCAGATACGCAGTATTTT | CSAEGPADTQYF
. | TRBJ2-1 | TRBD1 | TRBV7-9 | TGTGCCAGCAGCTTACCGGGGACAGGAGCCTACAATGAGCAGTTCTTC | CASSLPGTGAYNEQFF
. | TRBJ2-1 | . | TRBV12-3/TRBV12-4 | TGTGCCAGCAGTTTGGCTCCCCAGGATTACAATGAGCAGTTCTTC | CASSLAPQDYNEQFF
. | TRBJ2-1 | TRBD2 | TRBV5-1 | TGCGCCAGCAGCCCGGGGACTAGCGGGAGTCGGGAGCAGTTCTTC | CASSPGTSGSREQFF
. | TRBJ1-4 | TRBD1 | TRBV5-6 | TGTGCCAGCAGCCGGGGGACAGGGAGACGAGAAAAACTGTTTTTT | CASSRGTGRREKLFF
. | TRBJ2-2 | . | TRBV7-9 | TGTGCCAGCAGCCCCTTGGGGGGCGCGACCGGGGAGCTGTTTTTT | CASSPLGGATGELFF
. | TRBJ2-7 | . | TRBV21-1 | TGTGCCAGCAGCAAACAGGGCGGGACAGGGGACTACGAGCAGTACTTC | CASSKQGGTGDYEQYF
few | TRBJ2-2 | TRBD2 | TRBV11-2 | TGTGCCAGCAGCTTAGAAGCTAGCGGACCAGAGGGGGAGCTGTTTTTT | CASSLEASGPEGELFF
few | TRBJ2-5 | TRBD2 | TRBV6-1 | TGTGCCAGCATCAACCGGTGGAGCGGGGGGGTCCAAGAGACCCAGTACTTC | CASINRWSGGVQETQYF
many | TRBJ2-1 | . | TRBV20-1 | TGCAGTGCTAGCGAAACTAGCTACAATGAGCAGTTCTTC | CSASETSYNEQFF
. | TRBJ1-6 | TRBD1 | TRBV6-5 | TGTGCCAGCAGTTACTCGGACAGGAGAGATTCACCCCTCCACTTT | CASSYSDRRDSPLHF
many | TRBJ1-4 | . | TRBV5-1 | TGCGCCAGCAGCTTGGGAACAACTAATGAAAAACTGTTTTTT | CASSLGTTNEKLFF
. | TRBJ1-6 | . | TRBV12-3/TRBV12-4 | TGTGCCAGCAGTTTAGGGGGGCCAGGGTTGAGTTCACCCCTCCACTTT | CASSLGGPGLSSPLHF
few | TRBJ2-7 | . | TRBV29-1 | TGCAGCGTTGGGGGGGAAAGACAGGGTGCCTACGAGCAGTACTTC | CSVGGERQGAYEQYF
. | TRBJ2-7 | TRBD2 | TRBV15 | TGTGCCACCAGCAGAGGAAGTAGCGGGAGTGTCGAGCAGTACTTC | CATSRGSSGSVEQYF
once | TRBJ1-6 | . | TRBV5-4 | TGTGCCAGCAGAAAGACACAGAATAATTCACCCCTCCACTTT | CASRKTQNNSPLHF
. | TRBJ2-3 | . | TRBV6-1 | TGTGCCAGCACTGGGACGGGGCTAGCCACAGATACGCAGTATTTT | CASTGTGLATDTQYF
few | TRBJ2-7 | TRBD2 | TRBV5-1 | TGCGCCAGCAGCTTGGTACTAGCGGGAATCTACGAGCAGTACTTC | CASSLVLAGIYEQYF
many | TRBJ1-1 | . | TRBV20-1 | TGCAGTGCTAGAGATCCGACACCCGTTGGGAGAGAAGCTTTCTTT | CSARDPTPVGREAFF
few | TRBJ2-7 | TRBD1 | TRBV5-1 | TGCGCCAGCAGCTTTGGACAGGGTAGTGCCGAGCAGTACTTC | CASSFGQGSAEQYF
. | TRBJ1-1 | . | TRBV27 | TGTGCCAGCAGTTTATCCTCGGGAGGCGGCACTGAAGCTTTCTTT | CASSLSSGGGTEAFF
. | TRBJ2-1 | . | TRBV6-2/TRBV6-3 | TGTGCCAGCAACCCCCGTGACTACTCAAGCTCCTACAATGAGCAGTTCTTC | CASNPRDYSSSYNEQFF
few | TRBJ1-1 | . | TRBV5-1 | TGCGCCAGCAGCGGGGAGGGTGCCACTGAAGCTTTCTTT | CASSGEGATEAFF
. | TRBJ1-1 | . | TRBV12-3/TRBV12-4 | TGTGCCAGCAGCTCAGTGTTACCGGGCACAGCTTTCTTT | CASSSVLPGTAFF
. | TRBJ2-3 | . | TRBV5-1 | TGCGCCAGCAGCTACGGGGGGCCTGAAGATACGCAGTATTTT | CASSYGGPEDTQYF
few | TRBJ2-1 | . | TRBV4-2 | TGTGCCAGCAGCCAAGAGGGTAGGCTCATGGGCAATGAGCAGTTCTTC | CASSQEGRLMGNEQFF
. | TRBJ2-4 | . | TRBV12-3/TRBV12-4 | TGTGCCAGCAGTTCTGGGGCAGGGCTAGCCAAAAACATTCAGTACTTC | CASSSGAGLAKNIQYF
many | TRBJ1-1 | . | TRBV10-3 | TGTGCCATCAGAGCAGAGGGGCCCACTGAAGCTTTCTTT | CAIRAEGPTEAFF
. | TRBJ2-1 | . | TRBV10-3 | TGTGCCATCAGTCCCGGGATCCAGGCCTCCCGGGAGCAGTTCTTC | CAISPGIQASREQFF
few | TRBJ2-1 | TRBD1 | TRBV25-1 | TGTGCCAGTCGGGACAGCAACTACAATGAGCAGTTCTTC | CASRDSNYNEQFF
. | TRBJ2-2 | . | TRBV7-9 | TGTGCCAGCAGCCAAGCCCTCACCGGGGAGCTGTTTTTT | CASSQALTGELFF
few | TRBJ2-3 | TRBD2 | TRBV6-1 | TGTGCCAGCAATGACGGGGGGGCCCCCGCAGATACGCAGTATTTT | CASNDGGAPADTQYF
. | TRBJ2-2 | . | TRBV11-2 | TGTGCCAGCAGCCCGGAGGCCCTGAACACCGGGGAGCTGTTTTTT | CASSPEALNTGELFF
. | TRBJ2-2 | . | TRBV4-3 | TGCGCCAGCAGCCAAGGAAGGGGCCCCGGGGAGCTGTTTTTT | CASSQGRGPGELFF
. | TRBJ2-3 | . | TRBV10-3 | TGTGCCATCAGTGTGGCAGGTTCCGATACGCAGTATTTT | CAISVAGSDTQYF
few | TRBJ1-2 | . | TRBV2 | TGTGCCAGCAGTGCCCTGCTACAGGCGAACTATGGCTACACCTTC | CASSALLQANYGYTF
few | TRBJ1-5 | TRBD1 | TRBV6-2/TRBV6-3 | TGTGCCAGCAGGGGACAGGCGCCATGGCAGCCCCAGCATTTT | CASRGQAPWQPQHF
. | TRBJ2-1 | . | TRBV7-9 | TGTGCCAGCTTAGCGGGACAGGGAAGCTCCTACAATGAGCAGTTCTTC | CASLAGQGSSYNEQFF
few | TRBJ2-4 | . | TRBV5-1 | TGCGCCAGCAGCCCGACGCCCCTTGATGTTAGGGATGTCAAAAACATTCAGTACTTC | CASSPTPLDVRDVKNIQYF
. | TRBJ2-2 | . | TRBV2 | TGTGCCAGCAGCCCCTGGGAAACAGGGATGAACACCGGGGAGCTGTTTTTT | CASSPWETGMNTGELFF
. | TRBJ2-7 | . | TRBV6-2/TRBV6-3 | TGTGCCAGCAGTCCCGCGGAGGAGCAGTACTTC | CASSPAEEQYF
. | TRBJ2-1 | . | TRBV5-1 | TGCGCCAGCAGCTTGTACCCCCTAGCGGAGCAGTTCTTC | CASSLYPLAEQFF
few | TRBJ2-5 | . | TRBV28 | TGTGCCAGCAGTTTAAGATCCGGGCAAGAGACCCAGTACTTC | CASSLRSGQETQYF
. | TRBJ2-7 | . | TRBV5-1 | TGCGCCAGCAGTAGGAGAGGGGCCCTCTACGAGCAGTACTTC | CASSRRGALYEQYF
many | TRBJ2-3 | . | TRBV24-1 | TGTGCCACCCGGGGGACCGCAGGGACGCAGTATTTT | CATRGTAGTQYF